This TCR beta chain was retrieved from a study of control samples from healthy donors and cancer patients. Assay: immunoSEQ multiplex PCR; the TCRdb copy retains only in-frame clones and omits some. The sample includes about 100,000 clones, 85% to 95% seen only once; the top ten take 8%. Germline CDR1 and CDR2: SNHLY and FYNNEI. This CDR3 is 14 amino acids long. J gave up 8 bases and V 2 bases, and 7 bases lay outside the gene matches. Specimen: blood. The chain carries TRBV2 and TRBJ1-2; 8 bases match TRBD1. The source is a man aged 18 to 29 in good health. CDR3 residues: CASSELDRDDGYTF. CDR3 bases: TGTGCCAGCAGTGAACTGGACAGGGACGACGGCTACACCTTC.